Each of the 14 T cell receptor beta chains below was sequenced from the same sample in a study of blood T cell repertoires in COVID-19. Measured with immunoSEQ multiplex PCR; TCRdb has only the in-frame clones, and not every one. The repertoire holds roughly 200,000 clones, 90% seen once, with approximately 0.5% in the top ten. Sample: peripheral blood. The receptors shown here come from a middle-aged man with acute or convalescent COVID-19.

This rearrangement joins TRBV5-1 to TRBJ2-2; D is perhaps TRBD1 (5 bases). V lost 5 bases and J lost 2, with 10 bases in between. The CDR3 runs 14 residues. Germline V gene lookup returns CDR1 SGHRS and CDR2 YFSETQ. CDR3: CASRQVKNTGELFF. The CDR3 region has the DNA TGCGCCAGCAGACAGGTCAAAAACACCGGGGAGCTGTTTTTT.

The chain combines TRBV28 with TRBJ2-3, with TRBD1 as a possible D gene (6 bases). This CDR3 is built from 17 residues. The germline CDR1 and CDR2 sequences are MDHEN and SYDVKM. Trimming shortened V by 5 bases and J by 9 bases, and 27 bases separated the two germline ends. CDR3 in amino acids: CASSLRPGDGPARTQYF. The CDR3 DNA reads TGTGCCAGCAGTCTGCGGCCAGGGGACGGTCCCGCAAGGACGCAGTATTTT.

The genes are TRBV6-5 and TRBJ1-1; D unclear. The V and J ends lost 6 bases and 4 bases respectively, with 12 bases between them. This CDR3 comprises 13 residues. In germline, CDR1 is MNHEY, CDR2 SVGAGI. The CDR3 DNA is TGTGCCAGCAGCTCCCAAGGGAGCACTGAAGCTTTCTTT. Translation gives CASSSQGSTEAFF.

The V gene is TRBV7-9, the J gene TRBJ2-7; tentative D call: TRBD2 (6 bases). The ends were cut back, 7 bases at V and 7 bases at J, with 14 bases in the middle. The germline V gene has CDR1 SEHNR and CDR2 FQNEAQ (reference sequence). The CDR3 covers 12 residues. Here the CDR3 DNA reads TGTGCCAGCACCCTATCAGGGAGGGAGCAGTACGTC. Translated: CASTLSGREQYV.

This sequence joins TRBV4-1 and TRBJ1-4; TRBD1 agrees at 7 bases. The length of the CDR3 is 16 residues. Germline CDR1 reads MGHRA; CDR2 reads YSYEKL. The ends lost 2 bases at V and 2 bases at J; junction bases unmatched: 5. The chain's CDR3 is CASSQLDRPTNEKLFF. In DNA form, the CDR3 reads TGCGCCAGCAGCCAACTGGACAGGCCTACTAATGAAAAACTGTTTTTT.

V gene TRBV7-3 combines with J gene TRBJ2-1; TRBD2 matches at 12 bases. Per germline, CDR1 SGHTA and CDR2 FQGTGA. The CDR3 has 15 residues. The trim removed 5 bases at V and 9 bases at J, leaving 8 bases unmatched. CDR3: CASSPRLAGESEQFF. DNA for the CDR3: TGTGCCAGCAGCCCAAGACTAGCGGGGGAGTCTGAGCAGTTCTTC.

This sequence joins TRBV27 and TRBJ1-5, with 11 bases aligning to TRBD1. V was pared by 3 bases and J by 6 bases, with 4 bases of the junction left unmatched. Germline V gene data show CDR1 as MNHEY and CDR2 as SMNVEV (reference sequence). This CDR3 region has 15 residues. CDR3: CASSFGQGAGQPQHF. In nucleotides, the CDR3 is TGTGCCAGCAGTTTCGGACAGGGGGCTGGTCAGCCCCAGCATTTT.

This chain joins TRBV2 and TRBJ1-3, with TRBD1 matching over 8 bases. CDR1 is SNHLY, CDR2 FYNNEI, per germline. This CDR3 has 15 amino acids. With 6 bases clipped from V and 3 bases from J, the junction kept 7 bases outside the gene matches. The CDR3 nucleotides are TGTGCCAGCAGGACCGGACAGGGACGTGGAAACACCATATATTTT. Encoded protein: CASRTGQGRGNTIYF. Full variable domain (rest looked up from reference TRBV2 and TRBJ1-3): EPEVTQTPSHQVTQMGQEVILRCVPISNHLYFYWYRQILGQKVEFLVSFYNNEISEKSEIFDDQFSVERPDGSNFTLKIRSTKLEDSAMYFCASRTGQGRGNTIYFGEGSWLTVV.

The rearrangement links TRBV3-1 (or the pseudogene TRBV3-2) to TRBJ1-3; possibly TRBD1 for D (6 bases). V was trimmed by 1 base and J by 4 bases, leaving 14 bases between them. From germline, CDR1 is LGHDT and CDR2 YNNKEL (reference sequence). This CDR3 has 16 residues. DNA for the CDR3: TGTGCCAGCAGCCAAGCGGCGTGGGGGCCCGGAAACACCATATATTTT. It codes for CASSQAAWGPGNTIYF.

This chain's CDR3 is CASSPTQISYNSPLHF. As DNA, the CDR3 is TGCGCCAGCAGCCCGACACAAATCTCCTATAATTCACCCCTCCACTTT. The chain combines TRBV5-1 with TRBJ1-6; D is unclear. This CDR3 is 16 amino acids long. V lost 4 bases and J lost 0, with 11 bases in between. CDR1 and CDR2 (germline): SGHRS, YFSETQ.

The CDR3 reads CASSLSISGTDTQYF. The CDR3, as DNA: TGTGCCAGCAGTTTATCGATTAGCGGCACAGATACGCAGTATTTT. The chain couples TRBV27 to TRBJ2-3; a weak D match, TRBD2 (5 bases). The CDR3 is made up of 15 amino acids. V lost 0 bases to trimming and J lost 1 base, with 8 bases between them. CDR1 is MNHEY and CDR2 is SMNVEV in the germline V gene (reference sequence).

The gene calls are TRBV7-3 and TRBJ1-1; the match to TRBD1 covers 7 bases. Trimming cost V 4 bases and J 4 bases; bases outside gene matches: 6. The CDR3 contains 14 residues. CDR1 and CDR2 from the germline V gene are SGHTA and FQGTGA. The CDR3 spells CASSSRQGSTEAFF. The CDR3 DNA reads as TGTGCCAGCAGCTCTAGACAGGGTAGCACTGAAGCTTTCTTT.

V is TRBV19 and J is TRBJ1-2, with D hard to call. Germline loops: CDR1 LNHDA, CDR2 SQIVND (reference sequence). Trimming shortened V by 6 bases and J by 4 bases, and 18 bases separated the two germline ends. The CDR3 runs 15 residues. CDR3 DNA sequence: TGTGCCAGTAGAATTCTGGGTTCCACGGGCTATGGCTACACCTTC. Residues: CASRILGSTGYGYTF.

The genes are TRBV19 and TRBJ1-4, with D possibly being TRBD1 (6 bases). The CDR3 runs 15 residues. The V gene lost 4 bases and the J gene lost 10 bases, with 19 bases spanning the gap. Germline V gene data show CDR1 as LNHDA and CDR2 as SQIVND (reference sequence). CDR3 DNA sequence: TGTGCCAGTAGTAACACAGGGCAAAGTTATGGAAAACTGTTTTTT. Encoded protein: CASSNTGQSYGKLFF.